This T cell receptor (beta chain) derives from a study of beta chain features in type 1 diabetes. CD45RO/CCR7/CD25/CD127/CD95/CD27 separated CD4+ naive, central memory, regulatory and stem cell-like memory cells by sorting. This clone was seen more than once but under ten times. Its antigen is not known. Points from the study as a whole: Type 1 diabetes patients had moderately but significantly shorter TCRB CDR3s in all four CD4+ subsets. Healthy donors had naive, central memory and Treg TCRB repertoires that appeared less similar than those seen among patients.

The CDR3 has 13 residues. Deletions cut 2 bases from V and 4 bases from J, with 5 bases between. CDR1 and CDR2 (germline): MNHNS, SASEGT. The investigators reverse transcribed all of the isolated RNA, so they sequenced expressed TCRB transcripts. Generated by immunoSEQ multiplex PCR, the TCRdb table keeps only in-frame clones and is missing some. The sample lists about 650,000 clones, 9.5% to 15% seen once, with 0.09% to 0.15% in the top ten. The sequence came from a man aged 25 to 45 with type 1 diabetes. The specimen sequenced was naive CD4+ T cells from blood. The chain couples TRBV6-1 to TRBJ2-2; no clear D gene. The CDR3 DNA follows: TGTGCCAGCAGTGAAAGGAGCACCGGGGAGCTGTTTTTT. It specifies CASSERSTGELFF.